This TCR beta chain appears in the sequencing data of a study of T-cell reconstitution after alpha-beta-depleted transplantation in children. Notes on the study in general: T-cell counts and diversity at one year following transplant were attributed mainly to newly produced T cells. The study reportedly traced alpha-beta T cells about two months after transplant to several hundred expanded graft clones. Surviving recipient T cells and intrathymic progenitors accounted for some patients' high TCRbeta diversity at day 60.

Between the trimmed V and J ends, which lost 1 base and 6 bases, there was a span of 9 bases. Germline-derived CDR1 and CDR2 are SGHDN and FVKESK. The CDR3 spans 13 residues. This clonotype was counted ten times or more. Antigen: not known. Molecular barcoding with unique molecular identifiers was used for the TCRbeta library. Using its own MiXCR run on the PCR reads, TCRdb lists one record per CDR3 protein. The sample holds approximately 300,000 distinct CDR3 sequences, around a tenth seen once. The sequencing here drew on PBMCs, taken before TCRalphabeta/CD19-depleted stem cell transplant. V is TRBV14 and J is TRBJ2-5, with D unresolved. The receptor's source is a boy under two years old with acute myeloid leukemia, due to receive a stem cell transplant. The CDR3 DNA is TGTGCCAGCAGCCAAGGCGGCGTGCAGACCCAGTACTTC. This translates into CASSQGGVQTQYF.